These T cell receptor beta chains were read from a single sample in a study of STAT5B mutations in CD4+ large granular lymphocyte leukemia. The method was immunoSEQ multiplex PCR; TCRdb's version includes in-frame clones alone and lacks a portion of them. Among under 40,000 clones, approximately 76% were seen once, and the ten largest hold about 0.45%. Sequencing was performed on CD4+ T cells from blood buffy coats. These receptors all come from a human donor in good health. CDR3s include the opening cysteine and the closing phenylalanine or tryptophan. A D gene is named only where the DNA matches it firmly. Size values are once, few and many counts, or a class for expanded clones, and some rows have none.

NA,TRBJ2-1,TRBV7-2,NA,CASTPPGAFEQFF,TGTGCCAGCACCCCTCCGGGGGCCTTTGAGCAGTTCTTC
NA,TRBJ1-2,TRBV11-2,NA,CASSLSEGPYGYTF,TGTGCCAGCAGCTTATCGGAGGGGCCCTATGGCTACACCTTC
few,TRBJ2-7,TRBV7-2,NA,CASSRRTGNSEQYF,TGTGCCAGCAGTCGCCGGACCGGGAACTCCGAGCAGTACTTC
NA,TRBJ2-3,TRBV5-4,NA,CASSPGGRYTDTQYF,TGTGCCAGCAGCCCCGGGGGCAGATACACAGATACGCAGTATTTT
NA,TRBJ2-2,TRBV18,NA,CASSPILPLDEVFF,TGTGCCAGCTCACCGATCCTGCCCCTCGACGAAGTGTTTTTT
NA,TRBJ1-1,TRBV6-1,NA,CASSSTERNTEAFF,TGTGCCAGCAGTTCGACAGAACGTAACACTGAAGCTTTCTTT
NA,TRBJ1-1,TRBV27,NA,CASSLEGRGTEAFF,TGTGCCAGCAGTTTAGAGGGGAGAGGTACTGAAGCTTTCTTT
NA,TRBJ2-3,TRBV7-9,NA,CASSATMGVQYF,TGTGCCAGCAGCGCAACCATGGGGGTTCAGTATTTT
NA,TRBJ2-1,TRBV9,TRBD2,CASSSQLAGGQFF,TGTGCCAGCAGCTCCCAATTAGCGGGGGGGCAGTTCTTC
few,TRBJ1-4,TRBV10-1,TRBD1,CASRDRAGEKLFF,TGCGCCAGCAGGGACAGGGCTGGCGAAAAACTGTTTTTT
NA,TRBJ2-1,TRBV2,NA,CASRDPYTYNEQFF,TGTGCCAGCAGAGATCCTTACACCTACAATGAGCAGTTCTTC
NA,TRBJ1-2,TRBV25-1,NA,CASSDPGWYGYTF,TGTGCCAGCAGTGACCCAGGGTGGTATGGCTACACCTTC
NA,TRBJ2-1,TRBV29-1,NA,CSVGPGSYNEQFF,TGCAGCGTTGGGCCGGGGTCCTACAATGAGCAGTTCTTC
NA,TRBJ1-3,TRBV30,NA,CAWSVQGLSGNTIYF,TGTGCCTGGAGTGTACAGGGTCTATCTGGAAACACCATATATTTT
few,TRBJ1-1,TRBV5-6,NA,CASTRDQNTEAFF,TGTGCCAGCACCAGGGACCAGAACACTGAAGCTTTCTTT
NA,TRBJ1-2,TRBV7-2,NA,CASSSSGYGYTF,TGTGCCAGCAGCTCCTCAGGCTATGGCTACACCTTC
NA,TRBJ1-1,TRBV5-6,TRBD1,CASSLAGGQDAFF,TGTGCCAGCAGCTTGGCAGGGGGCCAAGATGCTTTCTTT
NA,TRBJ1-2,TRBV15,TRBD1,CATSTAGTGVIYGYTF,TGTGCCACCAGCACCGCCGGGACAGGGGTTATATATGGCTACACCTTC
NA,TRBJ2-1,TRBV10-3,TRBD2,CAISDPRLAGTNEQFF,TGTGCCATCAGTGATCCAAGACTAGCGGGGACCAATGAGCAGTTCTTC
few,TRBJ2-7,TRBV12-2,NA,CASRSPRDPGGSYEQYF,TGTGCAAGTCGCTCTCCCAGGGACCCGGGGGGCTCCTACGAGCAGTACTTC
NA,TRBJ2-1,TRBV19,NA,CASTPQGRSYNEQFF,TGTGCCAGTACCCCACAGGGCAGGTCCTACAATGAGCAGTTCTTC
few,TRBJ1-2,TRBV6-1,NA,CASSEDRVYGYTF,TGTGCCAGCAGTGAAGACAGGGTATATGGCTACACCTTC
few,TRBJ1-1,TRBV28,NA,CASSLLSKGAFF,TGTGCCAGCAGTTTACTTTCTAAGGGAGCTTTCTTT
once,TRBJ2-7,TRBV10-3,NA,CAISAQGYPYEQYF,TGTGCCATCAGTGCACAGGGTTACCCCTACGAGCAGTACTTC
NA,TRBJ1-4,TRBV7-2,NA,CASSLALGPNEKLFF,TGTGCCAGCAGCTTAGCGTTGGGGCCTAATGAAAAACTGTTTTTT
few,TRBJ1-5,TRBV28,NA,CASSARQGNSNQPQHF,TGTGCCAGCAGTGCACGTCAGGGGAATAGCAATCAGCCCCAGCATTTT
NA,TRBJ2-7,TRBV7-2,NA,CASSPAGMFYEQYF,TGTGCCAGCAGTCCAGCGGGTATGTTTTACGAGCAGTACTTC
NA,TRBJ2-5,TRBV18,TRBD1,CASSPVPGQGSETQYF,TGTGCCAGCTCACCCGTCCCGGGACAGGGCTCAGAGACCCAGTACTTC
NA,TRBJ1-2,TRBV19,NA,CASSPRGSYGYTF,TGTGCCAGTAGTCCCAGGGGTAGCTATGGCTACACCTTC
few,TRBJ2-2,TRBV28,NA,CASRSSGANTGELFF,TGTGCCAGCAGGTCCTCAGGCGCGAACACCGGGGAGCTGTTTTTT
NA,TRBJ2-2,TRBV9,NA,CASSVGAIGAGELFF,TGTGCCAGCAGCGTCGGAGCAATCGGAGCGGGGGAGCTGTTTTTT
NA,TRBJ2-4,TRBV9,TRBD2,CASSVGGETKNIQYF,TGTGCCAGCAGCGTGGGAGGGGAAACTAAAAACATTCAGTACTTC
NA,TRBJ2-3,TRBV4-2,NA,CASSPGWGADTQYF,TGTGCCAGCAGCCCAGGTTGGGGGGCAGATACGCAGTATTTT
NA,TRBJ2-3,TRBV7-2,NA,CASSSAWVRTDTQYF,TGTGCCAGCAGCTCGGCGTGGGTACGCACAGATACGCAGTATTTT
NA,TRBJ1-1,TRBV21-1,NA,CASSKSSPGNTEAFF,TGTGCCAGCAGCAAATCGAGTCCGGGGAACACTGAAGCTTTCTTT
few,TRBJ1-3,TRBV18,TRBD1,CASSTRTGSGNTIYF,TGTGCCAGCTCAACAAGGACAGGCTCGGGAAACACCATATATTTT
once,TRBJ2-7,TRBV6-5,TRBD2,CASSYRTSGGPYEQYF,TGTGCCAGCAGTTACCGGACTAGCGGGGGCCCGTACGAGCAGTACTTC
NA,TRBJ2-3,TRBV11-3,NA,CASAINRIADTQYF,TGTGCCAGCGCGATAAACCGCATCGCAGATACGCAGTATTTT
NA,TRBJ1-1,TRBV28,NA,CASSLPANQANTEAFF,TGTGCCAGCAGTTTACCGGCTAATCAAGCGAACACTGAAGCTTTCTTT
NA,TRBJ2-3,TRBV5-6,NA,CASSQTGGRADTQYF,TGTGCCAGCAGCCAAACGGGGGGCCGGGCAGATACGCAGTATTTT
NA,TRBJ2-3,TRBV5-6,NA,CASSVAQVLGTDTQYF,TGTGCCAGCAGCGTGGCTCAGGTTCTAGGCACAGATACGCAGTATTTT
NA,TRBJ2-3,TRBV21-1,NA,CASSTNPLAGPDTDTQYF,TGTGCCAGCAGCACCAATCCACTAGCGGGGCCGGACACAGATACGCAGTATTTT
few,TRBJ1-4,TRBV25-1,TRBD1,CASSPIGTGGKLFF,TGTGCCAGCAGTCCTATCGGGACAGGGGGAAAACTGTTTTTT
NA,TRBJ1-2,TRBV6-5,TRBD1,CASSYSVTGGPSGYTF,TGTGCCAGCAGTTACTCTGTGACAGGGGGACCCTCTGGCTACACCTTC
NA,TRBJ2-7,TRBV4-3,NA,CASSQVEGGPYEQYF,TGCGCCAGCAGCCAAGTAGAGGGGGGACCCTACGAGCAGTACTTC